This paragraph reports one T cell receptor beta chain. Its antigen remains unidentified. Qualities for individual bases were not recorded, and no much larger clone is one base off. This sample was included in a study of blood T cell repertoires in COVID-19 (dated by TCRdb to 2020 to 2021). Context from the whole study: Collaborator samples came from the United States, Italy and Spain and covered acute and convalescent phases of COVID-19. The samples were drawn from the first 160 participants of the ongoing ImmuneRACE study and from some 1,300 subjects provided by 6 global collaborators. Deeply sampled blood TCRbeta repertoires from subjects exposed to, actively infected with, or recovered from COVID-19 were included in the dataset. A de-identified subject ID, COVID-19 status, age in years and sex were almost always included in the sample metadata. The repertoires were made available in a free public database intended to serve as a resource for research on the immune response to SARS-CoV-2. The material from the prospective study consisted of cDNA or gDNA derived from T cells, B-cell-depleted T cells, or PBMCs. Where available, HLA class I and class II types were taken from metadata supplied by the sample provider and were not determined by assay-based typing.

TCRbeta CDR3 regions were amplified from genomic DNA by means of the immunoSEQ Assay, a bias-controlled multiplex PCR. On the authors' methods: The number of nucleated cells in each sample was estimated by amplification of reference gene primers within the assay. Sequence reads were collapsed and filtered to measure the absolute abundance of every unique TCRbeta CDR3 rearrangement. For each sample, productive Simpson clonality was calculated as the square root of Simpson's diversity index across productive rearrangements. TCRdb holds this immuneACCESS table with in-frame rearrangements only. Some clones are missing; in checked studies, unresolved V genes explain under half, and the rest has no known cause. V, J and clone size derive from that table, while D and trimming were established from the DNA sequence. The sample includes roughly 220,000 clones, with 84% observed a single time. Nearly 20% of the sample is taken by the ten largest.

Collaborating institutions collected whole blood in K2EDTA tubes following their own protocols. Collaborator samples were shipped for TCRbeta analysis as frozen whole blood, isolated PBMCs, or DNA extracted from either sample type. Trimming costs V 2 bases and J 6 bases, and their ends lie 23 bases apart. Via the germline V gene, CDR1 is MDHEN and CDR2 SYDVKM. The CDR3 starts with the cysteine, ends with the phenylalanine, and has 18 residues. Only CDR3 DNA remains: 54 bases, in frame from the first base. The paper as a whole reports these results and caveats: The quantity of clinical and demographic metadata differed by source and by participant and was supplied without curation.

The V and J segments used are TRBV28 and TRBJ1-5; no confident D gene assignment can be made. Sequencing was carried out using peripheral blood. The sequence was collected from a young man with active or convalescent COVID-19. The DNA reads as follows: TGTGCCAGCAGTTTAGGCTCATTTGACGGCCCGGAGAGTCAGCCCCAGCATTTT. Its protein reads: CASSLGSFDGPESQPQHF.